What follows are 11 T cell receptor beta chains derived from one specimen sequenced in a study of blood T cell repertoires in COVID-19. This table comes from immunoSEQ multiplex PCR, and its TCRdb copy is limited to in-frame clones, with some not included. The sample comprises tens of thousands of clones, 91% of which are singletons, and approximately 5.9% rests with the top ten. Sequenced input: peripheral blood. The receptors stem from a man aged 70 or older with active COVID-19.

This chain joins TRBV6-5 and TRBJ2-2; weak D call: TRBD2 (6 bases). CDR3 length: 14 residues. V was shortened by 6 bases and J by 3 bases, with 11 bases between the two germline ends. Germline CDR1 reads MNHEY; CDR2 reads SVGAGI. The CDR3 coding sequence is TGTGCCAGCAGCTCCGGGACTTACACCGGGGAGCTGTTTTTT. This sequence encodes CASSSGTYTGELFF.

The V gene is TRBV14, the J gene TRBJ1-3; 11 bases line up with TRBD1. Germline lookup yields CDR1 SGHDN and CDR2 FVKESK. V was clipped by 3 bases and J by 2 bases; unmatched bases: 0. This CDR3 is 15 amino acids long. In DNA, the CDR3 is TGTGCCAGCAGCCAGGGACAGGGGGCTGGAAACACCATATATTTT. Translating it yields CASSQGQGAGNTIYF.

This chain links TRBV6-5 with TRBJ2-6, with 7 bases aligning to TRBD1. Trimming cost V 8 bases and J 0 bases; bases outside gene matches: 1. Looked up from germline, CDR1 is MNHEY and CDR2 is SVGAGI. This CDR3 contains 14 residues. The CDR3 protein is CASHRGSGANVLTF. The CDR3 nucleotides are TGTGCCAGCCACAGGGGCTCTGGGGCCAACGTCCTGACTTTC.

This clone was counted once. V usage is TRBV6-6 and J usage is TRBJ1-3, with no clear D. V lost 0 bases and J 0 bases, leaving 6 bases between the germline ends. CDR1 and CDR2 (germline): MNHNY, SVGAGI (reference sequence). CDR3 length: 15 residues. The CDR3 DNA reads as TGTGCCAGCAGTTACTCCGGGAGCTCTGGAAACACCATATATTTT. It codes for CASSYSGSSGNTIYF.

V gene TRBV19 combines with J gene TRBJ2-3, with D hard to call. Germline CDR1 LNHDA, CDR2 SQIVND (reference sequence). Trimming took 3 bases from V and 2 from J, leaving 9 bases between them. The CDR3 totals 14 residues. The CDR3 DNA follows: TGTGCCAGTAGTATTGGAGACGACACAGATACGCAGTATTTT. Translation: CASSIGDDTDTQYF.

The chain employs TRBV12-1 and TRBJ2-7; TRBD2 is the table's D call, not checked against the DNA. TRBV12-1 is designated a pseudogene. The CDR3 length is 18 residues. The chain's CDR3 is CASSPSTEELAGPYEQYF. In DNA form, the CDR3 reads TGTGCCAGCAGCCCCTCGACCGAGGAGCTAGCGGGGCCCTACGAGCAGTACTTC.

The CDR3 loop is CSVEGPGGNTIYF. CDR3 sequence (DNA): TGCAGCGTTGAGGGCCCAGGAGGAAACACCATATATTTT. V is TRBV29-1 and J is TRBJ1-3; no clear D. In germline, CDR1 is SQVTM, CDR2 ANQGSEA. There are 13 residues in the CDR3. Trimming pared 3 bases from V and 4 bases from J, leaving 10 bases between.

This sequence joins TRBV14 and TRBJ2-1; 10 nucleotides match TRBD2. CDR1 SGHDN and CDR2 FVKESK come from the germline V gene. The CDR3 extends over 15 amino acids. The V gene end was trimmed by 3 bases and the J gene end by 6 bases; junction bases not matched to a gene: 5. The CDR3 nucleotides are TGTGCCAGCAGCCATGCTAGCGGGGGCACCAATGAGCAGTTCTTC. Its protein product is CASSHASGGTNEQFF.

The rearrangement links TRBV15 to TRBJ1-5; D gene ambiguous. The germline CDR1 and CDR2 sequences are LNHNV and YYDKDF (reference sequence). Trimming cost V 0 bases and J 5 bases, with 8 bases left between them. CDR3 length equals 14 residues. The CDR3 sequence is CATSRDGRDQPQHF. CDR3 nucleotide sequence: TGTGCCACCAGCAGAGATGGGAGGGATCAGCCCCAGCATTTT.

The chain couples TRBV5-4 to TRBJ1-1; D unresolved. There are 13 residues in the CDR3. Trimming took off 0 bases at V and 5 bases at J, with 8 bases between the two ends. CDR1 is SGHNT, CDR2 YYREEE, per germline (reference sequence). The CDR3 region is CASSLERQTEAFF. CDR3 DNA sequence: TGTGCCAGCAGCTTGGAGCGTCAGACTGAAGCTTTCTTT.

CDR3 protein: CASRNRVDNSPLHF. CDR3 coding DNA: TGTGCCAGTAGGAACAGGGTCGACAATTCACCCCTCCACTTT. The V call is TRBV19, the J call TRBJ1-6, with D possibly matching TRBD1 (6 bases). V gave up 6 bases and J gave up 7 bases, with 13 bases separating them. The CDR3 runs 14 residues. Germline V gene lookup returns CDR1 LNHDA and CDR2 SQIVND (reference sequence).